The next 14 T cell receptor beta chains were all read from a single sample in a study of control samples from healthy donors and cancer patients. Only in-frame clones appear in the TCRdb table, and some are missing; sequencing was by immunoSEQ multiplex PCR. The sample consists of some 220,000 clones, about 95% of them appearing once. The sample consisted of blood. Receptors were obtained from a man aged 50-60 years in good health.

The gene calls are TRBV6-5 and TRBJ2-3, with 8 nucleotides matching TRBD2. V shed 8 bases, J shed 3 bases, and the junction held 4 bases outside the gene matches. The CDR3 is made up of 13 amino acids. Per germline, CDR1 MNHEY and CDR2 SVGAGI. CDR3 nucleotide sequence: TGTGCCAGCCGGGGGGGCCTTACAGATACGCAGTATTTT. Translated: CASRGGLTDTQYF.

CDR3 sequence (DNA): TGCGCCAGCAGTGAGTCTTGGGCGCTGAGGGGGGAGCAGTACTTC. Translation gives CASSESWALRGEQYF. V and J are TRBV10-2 and TRBJ2-7, with D perhaps TRBD1 (6 bases). V was trimmed by 0 bases and J by 7 bases, leaving 16 bases between them. CDR3 length: 15 residues. Germline V gene lookup returns CDR1 WSHSY and CDR2 SAAADI.

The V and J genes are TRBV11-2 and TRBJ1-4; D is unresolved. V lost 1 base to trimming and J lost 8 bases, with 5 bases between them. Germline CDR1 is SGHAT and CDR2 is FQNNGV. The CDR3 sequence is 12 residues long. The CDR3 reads CASSLAREKLFF. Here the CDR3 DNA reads TGTGCCAGCAGCTTAGCGAGGGAAAAACTGTTTTTT.

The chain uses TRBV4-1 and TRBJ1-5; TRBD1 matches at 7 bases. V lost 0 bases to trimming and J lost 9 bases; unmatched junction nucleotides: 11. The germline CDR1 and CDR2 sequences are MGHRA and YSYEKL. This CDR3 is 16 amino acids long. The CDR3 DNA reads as TGCGCCAGCAGCCAAGATCTCAGGGACAGAAGGGCGCCCCAGCATTTT. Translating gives CASSQDLRDRRAPQHF.

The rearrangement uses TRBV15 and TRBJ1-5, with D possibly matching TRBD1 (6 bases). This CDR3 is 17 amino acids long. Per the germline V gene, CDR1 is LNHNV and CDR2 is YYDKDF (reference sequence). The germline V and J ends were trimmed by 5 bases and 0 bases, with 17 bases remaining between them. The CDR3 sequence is CATSLDRIYNSNQPQHF. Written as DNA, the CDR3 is TGTGCCACCAGCCTAGACAGGATCTATAATAGCAATCAGCCCCAGCATTTT.

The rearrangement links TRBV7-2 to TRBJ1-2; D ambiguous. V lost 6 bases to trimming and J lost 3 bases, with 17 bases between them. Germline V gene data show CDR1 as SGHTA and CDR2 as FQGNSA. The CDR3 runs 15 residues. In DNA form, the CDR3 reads TGTGCCAGCAGTCCCTCGGGATTGGGAGACTATGGCTACACCTTC. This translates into CASSPSGLGDYGYTF.

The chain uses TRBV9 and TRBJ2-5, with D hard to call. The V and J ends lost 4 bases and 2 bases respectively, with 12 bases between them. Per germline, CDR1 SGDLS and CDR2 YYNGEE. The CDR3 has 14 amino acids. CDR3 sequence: CASSRLTDQETQYF. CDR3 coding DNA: TGTGCCAGCAGCCGACTGACCGATCAAGAGACCCAGTACTTC.

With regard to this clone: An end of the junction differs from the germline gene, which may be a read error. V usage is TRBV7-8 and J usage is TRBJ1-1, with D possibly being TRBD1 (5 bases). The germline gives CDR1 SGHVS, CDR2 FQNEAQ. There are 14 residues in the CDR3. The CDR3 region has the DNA TGTGCCAGCACCTTAGGGGCAGCAAACACTGAAGCTTTCTTT. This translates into CASTLGAANTEAFF.

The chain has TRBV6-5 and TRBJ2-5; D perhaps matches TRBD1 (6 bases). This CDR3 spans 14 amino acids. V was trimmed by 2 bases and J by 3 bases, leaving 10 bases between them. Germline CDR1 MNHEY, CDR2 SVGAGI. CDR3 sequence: CASSYTYREETQYF. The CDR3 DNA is TGTGCCAGCAGTTACACTTACAGGGAAGAGACCCAGTACTTC.

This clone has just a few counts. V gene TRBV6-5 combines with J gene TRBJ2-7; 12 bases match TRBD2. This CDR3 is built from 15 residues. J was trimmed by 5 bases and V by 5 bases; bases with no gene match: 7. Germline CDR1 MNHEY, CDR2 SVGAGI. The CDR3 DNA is TGTGCCAGCAGTAAAACTAGCGGGGGGACCAACGAGCAGTACTTC. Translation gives CASSKTSGGTNEQYF.

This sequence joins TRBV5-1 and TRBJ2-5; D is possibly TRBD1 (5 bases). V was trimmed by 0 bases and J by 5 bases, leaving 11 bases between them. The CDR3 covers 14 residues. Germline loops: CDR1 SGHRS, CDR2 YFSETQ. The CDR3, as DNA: TGCGCCAGCAGCTTGGGGGGCTTCGGGGAGACCCAGTACTTC. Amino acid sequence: CASSLGGFGETQYF.

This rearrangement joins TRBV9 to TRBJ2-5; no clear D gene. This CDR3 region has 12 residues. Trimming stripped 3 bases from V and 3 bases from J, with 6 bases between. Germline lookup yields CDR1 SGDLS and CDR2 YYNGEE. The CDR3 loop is CASSGSKETQYF. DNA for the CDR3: TGTGCCAGCAGCGGATCAAAAGAGACCCAGTACTTC.

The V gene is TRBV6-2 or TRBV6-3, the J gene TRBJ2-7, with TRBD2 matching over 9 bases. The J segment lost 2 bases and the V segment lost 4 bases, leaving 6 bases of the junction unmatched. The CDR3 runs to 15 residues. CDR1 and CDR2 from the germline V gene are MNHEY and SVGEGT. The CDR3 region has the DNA TGTGCCAGCAGTTTGGTAAGCGGGGGGCCCTACGAGCAGTACGTC. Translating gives CASSLVSGGPYEQYV.

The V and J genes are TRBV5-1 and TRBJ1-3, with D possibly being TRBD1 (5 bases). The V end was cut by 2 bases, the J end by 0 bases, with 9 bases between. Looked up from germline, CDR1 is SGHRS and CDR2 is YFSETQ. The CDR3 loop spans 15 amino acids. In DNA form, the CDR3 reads TGCGCCAGCAGCTTTAGTGGGGGCTCTGGAAACACCATATATTTT. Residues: CASSFSGGSGNTIYF.